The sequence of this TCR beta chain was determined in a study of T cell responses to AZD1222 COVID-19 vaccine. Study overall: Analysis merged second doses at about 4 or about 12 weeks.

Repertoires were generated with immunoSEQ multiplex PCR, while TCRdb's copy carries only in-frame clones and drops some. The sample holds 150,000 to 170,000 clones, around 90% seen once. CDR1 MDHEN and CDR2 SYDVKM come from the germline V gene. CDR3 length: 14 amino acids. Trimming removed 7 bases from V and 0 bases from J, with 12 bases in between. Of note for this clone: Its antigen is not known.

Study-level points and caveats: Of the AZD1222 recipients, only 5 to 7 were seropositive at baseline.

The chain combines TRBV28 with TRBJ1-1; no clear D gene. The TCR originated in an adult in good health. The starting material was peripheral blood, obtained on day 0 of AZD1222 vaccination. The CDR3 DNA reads TGTGCCAGCAACTCGCCCGGGCTGAACACTGAAGCTTTCTTT. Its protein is CASNSPGLNTEAFF. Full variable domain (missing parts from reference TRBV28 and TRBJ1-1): DVKVTQSSRYLVKRTGEKVFLECVQDMDHENMFWYRQDPGLGLRLIYFSYDVKMKEKGDIPEGYSVSREKKERFSLILESASTNQTSMYLCASNSPGLNTEAFFGQGTRLTVV.